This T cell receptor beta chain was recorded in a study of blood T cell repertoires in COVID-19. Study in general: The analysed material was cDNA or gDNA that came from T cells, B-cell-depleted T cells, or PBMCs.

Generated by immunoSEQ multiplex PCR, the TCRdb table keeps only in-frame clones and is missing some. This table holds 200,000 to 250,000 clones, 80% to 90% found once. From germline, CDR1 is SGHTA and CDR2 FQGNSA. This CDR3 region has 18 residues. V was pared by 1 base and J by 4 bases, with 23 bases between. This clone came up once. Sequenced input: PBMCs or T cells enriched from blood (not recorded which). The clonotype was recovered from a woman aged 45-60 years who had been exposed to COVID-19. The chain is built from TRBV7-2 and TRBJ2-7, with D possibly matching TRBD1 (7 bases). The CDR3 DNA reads TGTGCCAGCAGCTTAGGGATCCCGGGCGGGACAGAAGTTTACGAGCAGTACTTC. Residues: CASSLGIPGGTEVYEQYF.